A selection of T cell receptor beta chains follows, all from one sample in a study of shared T cell receptors in the human thymus. Libraries were prepared by immunoSEQ multiplex PCR; TCRdb keeps only in-frame clonotypes and omits some of them. The top ten clones hold 0.0095% to 0.012% of a sample with 500,000 to 750,000 clones, 70% to 90% of them seen once. The same sample was also studied in work on human thymus T cells.

Input material: thymocytes. These receptors were taken from a boy under two years old with a congenital heart defect. The CDR3 runs from the conserved cysteine through the conserved F or W. The D gene is left open where the match is weak. The size entry is marked missing in some rows and otherwise reads once, few, many or a size class.

TRBD2,TRBJ2-2,TRBV5-1,.,CASRGGTGELFF,TGCGCCAGCAGGGGAGGGACCGGGGAGCTGTTTTTT
.,TRBJ2-7,TRBV7-2,.,CASSLRAGRSTIYEQYF,TGTGCCAGCAGCTTAAGGGCGGGGAGGTCCACAATCTACGAGCAGTACTTC
.,TRBJ2-4,TRBV20-1,.,CSASGDIQYF,TGCAGTGCCTCGGGGGACATTCAGTACTTC
TRBD2,TRBJ2-1,TRBV30,once,CAWSVGGSGHEQFF,TGTGCCTGGAGTGTGGGCGGGAGTGGTCATGAGCAGTTCTTC
.,TRBJ1-3,TRBV4-3,.,CASSENEGSGGNTIYF,TGCGCCAGCAGCGAAAACGAGGGTAGCGGTGGAAACACCATATATTTT
TRBD2,TRBJ2-2,TRBV4-3,few,CASSQGGNSGLVKDGELFF,TGCGCCAGCAGCCAAGGGGGGAACTCGGGACTAGTCAAGGACGGGGAGCTGTTTTTT
TRBD2,TRBJ2-2,TRBV4-2,once,CASSQGCLADNTGELFF,TGTGCCAGCAGCCAAGGGTGCCTAGCGGATAACACCGGGGAGCTGTTTTTT
.,TRBJ2-7,TRBV5-1,.,CASSRETRHEQYF,TGCGCCAGCAGCCGGGAGACACGCCACGAGCAGTACTTC
TRBD1,TRBJ1-1,TRBV5-1,.,CASSLEARGHTNGTEAFF,TGCGCCAGCAGCTTGGAGGCCAGGGGGCATACGAATGGCACTGAAGCTTTCTTT
TRBD1,TRBJ2-4,TRBV15,.,CATQPSRDSGVKNIQYF,TGTGCCACCCAGCCCAGCCGGGACAGTGGAGTCAAAAACATTCAGTACTTC
.,TRBJ2-6,TRBV5-6,.,CASSGNPGAPISGANVLTF,TGTGCCAGCAGCGGGAACCCAGGGGCGCCCATCTCTGGGGCCAACGTCCTGACTTTC
.,TRBJ2-5,TRBV7-2,.,CASSPGLREPAQETQYF,TGTGCCAGCAGCCCGGGACTCCGGGAACCCGCTCAAGAGACCCAGTACTTC
.,TRBJ2-7,TRBV5-1,.,CASSLSWASEQYF,TGCGCCAGCAGCTTGAGTTGGGCGAGCGAGCAGTACTTC
TRBD2,TRBJ2-7,TRBV6-5,.,CASSILAGGYEQYF,TGTGCCAGCAGTATTCTAGCGGGAGGATACGAGCAGTACTTC
TRBD2,TRBJ2-5,TRBV19,.,CASSTGGRGPPGETQYF,TGTGCCAGTAGTACGGGAGGGCGGGGACCGCCTGGGGAGACCCAGTACTTC
.,TRBJ2-5,TRBV5-1,.,CASSLGEASPYF,TGCGCCAGCAGCTTGGGGGAGGCGTCCCCTTACTTC
TRBD1,TRBJ2-1,TRBV5-1,once,CASSPQATGGRRSYNEQFF,TGCGCCAGCAGCCCCCAGGCGACAGGGGGACGCCGTTCCTACAATGAGCAGTTCTTC
.,TRBJ2-1,TRBV7-2,.,CASSSSGTRSYNEQFF,TGTGCCAGCAGCAGTAGCGGAACTCGCTCCTACAATGAGCAGTTCTTC
TRBD1,TRBJ2-7,TRBV11-2,.,CASSLGDRGRYEQYF,TGTGCCAGCAGCTTAGGAGACAGGGGGCGCTACGAGCAGTACTTC
TRBD2,TRBJ2-5,TRBV2,.,CASIFLAGVQEAQYF,TGTGCCAGCATTTTCCTAGCGGGGGTCCAAGAGGCCCAGTACTTC
.,TRBJ1-5,TRBV27,.,CASSFTWDKQGSNQPQHF,TGTGCCAGCAGTTTTACGTGGGATAAACAGGGTAGCAATCAGCCCCAGCATTTT
TRBD2,TRBJ2-1,TRBV6-1,.,CASRTGTSGHNEQFF,TGTGCCAGCAGAACCGGGACTAGCGGCCACAATGAGCAGTTCTTC
.,TRBJ1-4,TRBV19,few,CASRPDRKNEKLFF,TGTGCCAGTAGACCCGACAGAAAAAATGAAAAACTGTTTTTT
TRBD2,TRBJ2-3,TRBV27,.,CASSTSGNTTDTQYF,TGTGCCAGCAGTACTAGCGGGAATACAACAGATACGCAGTATTTT
TRBD2,TRBJ2-1,TRBV27,.,CASSFRVAGNNEQFF,TGTGCCAGCAGTTTTAGAGTAGCGGGCAACAATGAGCAGTTCTTC
.,TRBJ1-1,TRBV6-1,.,CASSEAPDLDLNTEAFF,TGTGCCAGCAGTGAAGCGCCCGACCTGGACTTAAACACTGAAGCTTTCTTT
.,TRBJ1-4,TRBV30,.,CAWTGVAEKLFF,TGTGCCTGGACAGGGGTGGCTGAAAAACTGTTTTTT